The entry below gives a single T cell receptor beta chain sequence along with its context. The antigen remains unidentified. The sample's treatment: approximately nine-day PBMC culture with coronavirus spike peptide pools or control peptides (ViraFEST assay). ViraFEST relied on peptide pools to expand antigen-specific T cells; the TCRs were sequenced afterward. It was with about 10 IU/ml IL-2 and roughly 10 ug/ml peptide pools that 1.5 million to 2.5 million PBMCs per well were cultured. This record belongs to a study of vaccination and CD4 T cells after COVID-19. About the study: Comprising six males and four females, the convalescent participants counted two Hispanic individuals among them. General observations from the study: Among convalescent patients, a median 86.3% of reactive clones emerged only after vaccination.

With the Oncomine TCR Beta short-read assay, DNA from cultured CD4+ T cells was sequenced. Each CDR3 protein gets one entry after TCRdb re-called the PCR reads with MiXCR. The table records roughly 25,000 distinct CDR3 sequences, approximately 67% of them present only once. The CDR3 spans 14 residues. The V segment lost 4 bases and the J segment 4 bases; nucleotides outside the gene matches: 4. CDR1 and CDR2 (germline): MGHDK, SYGVNS. The TCR comes from a human donor who received a COVID-19 vaccine. The material sequenced was CD4+ T cells from blood, cultured in vitro, taken after SARS-CoV-2 vaccination. This chain connects TRBV25-1 to TRBJ2-5; TRBD1 aligns across 9 bases. The CDR3 nucleotides read TGTGCCAGCAGTGCCGGGACAGGGTCAGAGACCCAGTACTTC. Amino acid sequence: CASSAGTGSETQYF. Full variable domain (missing parts from reference TRBV25-1 and TRBJ2-5): EADIYQTPRYLVIGTGKKITLECSQTMGHDKMYWYQQDPGMELHLIHYSYGVNSTEKGDLSSESTVSRIRTEHFPLTLESARPSHTSQYLCASSAGTGSETQYFGPGTRLLVL.